This TCR beta chain came from a study of cytomegalovirus exposure and HLA in healthy donors. The primer mix had 60 Vbeta and 13 Jbeta primers. TCRdb's table, derived via immunoSEQ multiplex PCR, lists solely in-frame clones and lacks some. The table includes 85,000 to 100,000 clones, about four fifths detected once. This clone was seen a single time. Sequenced: PBMCs. The source is a woman aged 35 to 49 in good health and CMV-seronegative.

CDR3 sequence (DNA): TGTGCCAGTAGTACGCTAACCTTTGATACTAGCACAGATACGCAGTATTTT. Its protein is CASSTLTFDTSTDTQYF. The J gene is TRBJ2-3, the V gene TRBV19; D uncertain. Deletions cut 4 bases from V and 0 bases from J, with 17 bases between. Germline CDR1 LNHDA, CDR2 SQIVND (reference sequence). The CDR3 has 17 amino acids.